These 28 T cell receptor beta chains originate from one sample sequenced in a study of graft-versus-host responses after intestinal transplantation. The table came from immunoSEQ multiplex PCR; TCRdb's copy has only in-frame clones and leaves some out. The data contain tens of thousands of clones, around 90% of them singletons. These receptors' targets are unknown. Sequenced material: unstimulated CD4+ T cells sorted from spleen or lymph node cells, taken before intestinal transplant. The origin of the receptors is a human donor who received an intestinal transplant.

The chain combines TRBV4-1 with TRBJ2-1; D perhaps matches TRBD2 (5 bases). The germline V and J ends were trimmed by 3 bases and 15 bases, with 15 bases remaining between them. This CDR3 comprises 12 residues. Germline V gene lookup returns CDR1 MGHRA and CDR2 YSYEKL. CDR3 protein: CASSHPRGPLFF. Written as DNA, the CDR3 is TGCGCCAGCAGCCACCCCAGAGGGCCCCTGTTCTTC.

The chain carries TRBV7-6 and TRBJ2-2, with D unresolved. Trimming shortened V by 1 base and J by 5 bases, and 8 bases separated the two germline ends. Germline loops: CDR1 SGHVS, CDR2 FNYEAQ. The CDR3 consists of 14 residues. In DNA, the CDR3 is TGTGCCAGCAGCTTAGGGCTAGGTACCGGGGAGCTGTTTTTT. It codes for CASSLGLGTGELFF.

This chain connects TRBV2 to TRBJ2-1; 7 nucleotides align to TRBD2. This CDR3 contains 18 residues. J gave up 7 bases and V 8 bases, and 23 bases lay outside the gene matches. Per the germline V gene, CDR1 is SNHLY and CDR2 is FYNNEI. CDR3 region: CASVLLGGGRMGVNEQFF. In nucleotides, the CDR3 is TGTGCCAGCGTCCTCCTGGGCGGGGGAAGAATGGGTGTGAATGAGCAGTTCTTC.

V gene TRBV5-1 combines with J gene TRBJ2-5; 8 nucleotides match TRBD2. The V segment lost 4 bases and the J segment 5 bases; nucleotides outside the gene matches: 10. The length of the CDR3 is 15 residues. Germline V gene sequence: CDR1 SGHRS, CDR2 YFSETQ. The CDR3 region has the DNA TGCGCCAGCAGCCTCGGGGTAGCGGGGCTGGAGACCCAGTACTTC. This translates into CASSLGVAGLETQYF.

The CDR3 region has the DNA TGTGCCAGCAATCGACAGGGCAGTGCAACTAATGAAAAACTGTTTTTT. Its translation is CASNRQGSATNEKLFF. The chain links TRBV2 to TRBJ1-4; TRBD1 matches 7 bases. There are 16 residues in the CDR3. Germline CDR1 is SNHLY and CDR2 is FYNNEI. Trimming removed 7 bases from V and 0 bases from J; junction bases left unmatched: 8.

The chain links TRBV9 to TRBJ1-2; 7 positions match TRBD1. The ends lost 0 bases at V and 5 bases at J; junction bases unmatched: 4. Germline assignment: CDR1 SGDLS and CDR2 YYNGEE. This CDR3 has 14 residues. CDR3 sequence: CASSVVAGGYGYTF. The CDR3 bases are TGTGCCAGCAGCGTAGTTGCAGGGGGTTATGGCTACACCTTC.

The chain recombines TRBV5-1 with TRBJ2-3, with TRBD1 as a possible D gene (6 bases). Germline CDR1 and CDR2: SGHRS and YFSETQ. The CDR3 totals 16 residues. Deletions cut 4 bases from V and 2 bases from J, with 17 bases between. The CDR3 spells CASSLQGPEHTDTQYF. CDR3 coding DNA: TGCGCCAGCAGCCTACAGGGCCCGGAGCACACAGATACGCAGTATTTT.

V and J are TRBV7-9 and TRBJ2-4; 7 bases map to TRBD1. Germline-derived CDR1 and CDR2 are SEHNR and FQNEAQ (reference sequence). The V and J ends lost 5 bases and 8 bases, in that order; junction bases with no gene match: 12. The CDR3 has 15 residues. The CDR3: CASSAGTAKMDIQYF. CDR3 DNA sequence: TGTGCCAGCAGCGCAGGGACAGCAAAGATGGACATTCAGTACTTC.

The chain combines TRBV6-7 with TRBJ1-2; 8 bases line up with TRBD1. TRBV6-7 is an ORF; its function is uncertain. V shed 0 bases and J 4 bases; nucleotides not matched to a gene: 16. The CDR3 length is 19 residues. CDR3 amino acids: CASSYSWAQGGSPAYGYTF. For the CDR3, the DNA is TGTGCCAGCAGTTACTCGTGGGCACAGGGGGGATCTCCGGCCTATGGCTACACCTTC.

V usage is TRBV6-1 and J usage is TRBJ1-4; D is unresolved. V gave up 0 bases and J gave up 4 bases, with 9 bases separating them. Germline V lookup: CDR1 MNHNS, CDR2 SASEGT. The CDR3 runs to 15 residues. The CDR3 region is CASSEAWRFNEKLFF. In nucleotides, the CDR3 is TGTGCCAGCAGTGAAGCATGGAGATTTAATGAAAAACTGTTTTTT.

For this clone: At the DNA level, this CDR3 is encoded by other sequences in the same sample as well. V usage is TRBV5-1 and J usage is TRBJ2-3; 8 bases agree with TRBD2. The V gene end was trimmed by 1 base and the J gene end by 4 bases; junction bases not matched to a gene: 5. Germline-derived CDR1 and CDR2 are SGHRS and YFSETQ. The CDR3 is made up of 15 amino acids. This CDR3 is CASSLLAGGSDTQYF. For the CDR3, the DNA is TGCGCCAGCAGCTTGCTGGCGGGGGGCTCAGATACGCAGTATTTT.

The V call is TRBV5-1, the J call TRBJ2-3; D possibly corresponds to TRBD1 (5 bases). V lost 0 bases and J 1 base, leaving 9 bases between the germline ends. Germline CDR1 reads SGHRS; CDR2 reads YFSETQ. The CDR3 spans 15 residues. The CDR3 DNA is TGCGCCAGCAGCTTGGTAGGGGAAGGCACAGATACGCAGTATTTT. Translation: CASSLVGEGTDTQYF.

The J gene is TRBJ1-4, the V gene TRBV6-6; no reliable D call. This CDR3 has 14 residues. V was trimmed by 6 bases and J by 11 bases, leaving 19 bases between them. The germline V gene has CDR1 MNHNY and CDR2 SVGAGI (reference sequence). The CDR3 nucleotides read TGTGCCAGCAGGACCGGACTAGTTGGTGGGAAACTGTTTTTT. It encodes CASRTGLVGGKLFF.

The chain has TRBV6-5 and TRBJ1-1; D unresolved. V was clipped by 10 bases and J by 3 bases, with 9 bases between them. Germline CDR1 is MNHEY and CDR2 is SVGAGI. This CDR3 contains 11 residues. The DNA for the CDR3 is TGTGCCACCCGGCGGGACACTGAAGCTTTCTTT. Encoded protein: CATRRDTEAFF.

The gene calls are TRBV2 and TRBJ1-1, with a tentative D call TRBD1 (6 bases). This CDR3 contains 15 residues. Trimming took 4 bases from V and 4 from J, leaving 16 bases between them. CDR1 is SNHLY and CDR2 is FYNNEI in the germline V gene. The CDR3 is CASSGETGLITEAFF. Written as DNA, the CDR3 is TGTGCCAGCAGTGGGGAAACAGGGCTAATCACTGAAGCTTTCTTT. The full variable domain, its missing parts supplied by reference TRBV2 and TRBJ1-1, is EPEVTQTPSHQVTQMGQEVILRCVPISNHLYFYWYRQILGQKVEFLVSFYNNEISEKSEIFDDQFSVERPDGSNFTLKIRSTKLEDSAMYFCASSGETGLITEAFFGQGTRLTVV.

Written as DNA, the CDR3 is TGTGCCAGCACAGAACCGGGACTAGCAAGAGATACGCAGTATTTT. This gives the protein CASTEPGLARDTQYF. This sequence joins TRBV6-1 and TRBJ2-3; 9 bases fit TRBD2. Germline assignment: CDR1 MNHNS and CDR2 SASEGT. The trim removed 7 bases at V and 5 bases at J, leaving 10 bases unmatched. This CDR3 is 15 amino acids long.

This chain uses TRBV11-2 with TRBJ2-2, with TRBD2 as a possible D gene (6 bases). This CDR3 is built from 14 residues. V dropped 7 bases and J dropped 2 bases, with 11 bases sitting between them. Germline V gene sequence: CDR1 SGHAT, CDR2 FQNNGV. CDR3 nucleotide sequence: TGTGCCAGCACCCCGGACTACAACACCGGGGAGCTGTTTTTT. Translating gives CASTPDYNTGELFF.

The chain joins TRBV2 to TRBJ2-1; 9 bases match TRBD1. V gave up 8 bases and J gave up 4 bases; unmatched junction bases: 6. The V gene's germline CDR1 is SNHLY and CDR2 FYNNEI. The CDR3 spans 14 residues. The CDR3 protein is CASQRDRDYNEQFF. CDR3 DNA: TGTGCCAGCCAACGGGACAGGGATTACAATGAGCAGTTCTTC.

This chain connects TRBV7-9 to TRBJ2-3; D not certain. CDR3 length equals 11 residues. Trimming removed 8 bases from V and 2 bases from J, with 5 bases in between. Looked up from germline, CDR1 is SEHNR and CDR2 is FQNEAQ (reference sequence). CDR3 protein: CASGLTDTQYF. CDR3 coding DNA: TGTGCCAGCGGGCTCACAGATACGCAGTATTTT.

CDR3 sequence reads: CASSTYRGPKGEAFF. CDR3 nucleotides: TGTGCCAGCAGCACGTACAGGGGGCCTAAGGGGGAAGCTTTCTTT. This chain uses TRBV7-8 with TRBJ1-1; 9 bases match TRBD1. Per germline, CDR1 SGHVS and CDR2 FQNEAQ. V lost 5 bases to trimming and J lost 8 bases; unmatched junction nucleotides: 12. The CDR3 is 15 residues long.

This clone showed up just a few times. The chain uses TRBV6-1 and TRBJ2-7; 7 bases line up with TRBD1. The CDR3 consists of 12 residues. CDR1 and CDR2 from the germline V gene are MNHNS and SASEGT. J was trimmed by 1 base and V by 7 bases; bases with no gene match: 1. The CDR3 loop reads CASNRGSYEQYF. CDR3 coding DNA: TGTGCCAGCAACAGGGGATCCTACGAGCAGTACTTC.

The chain combines TRBV6-6 with TRBJ1-1; a weak D match, TRBD1 (5 bases). The CDR3 length is 13 residues. The V gene's germline CDR1 is MNHNY and CDR2 SVGAGI (reference sequence). Trimming shortened V by 7 bases and J by 4 bases, and 13 bases separated the two germline ends. The CDR3 protein is CASNYRRGTEAFF. CDR3 bases: TGTGCCAGCAACTACAGAAGGGGCACTGAAGCTTTCTTT.

As regards this clone: One end of the junction is discordant with germline, which a read error may explain. The chain links TRBV7-8 to TRBJ2-1; D gene unclear. This CDR3 has 14 amino acids. Germline CDR1 is SGHVS and CDR2 is FQNEAQ. The CDR3 sequence: CASSLGDSHNEQFF. Here the CDR3 DNA reads TGTGCCAGCAGCTTAGGAGACTCCCACAATGAGCAGTTCTTC. The full variable domain, its missing parts supplied by reference TRBV7-8 and TRBJ2-1, is GAGVSQSPRYKVAKRGQDVALRCDPISGHVSLFWYQQALGQGPEFLTYFQNEAQLDKSGLPSDRFFAERPEGSVSTLKIQRTQQEDSAVYLCASSLGDSHNEQFFGPGTRLTVL.

The chain couples TRBV5-5 to TRBJ2-7; D not resolved. Germline-derived CDR1 and CDR2 are SGHKS and YYEKEE (reference sequence). The CDR3 runs 9 residues. Trimming stripped 1 base from V and 12 bases from J, with 5 bases between. CDR3 region: CASSLPGYF. The DNA for the CDR3 is TGTGCCAGCAGCTTGCCCGGGTACTTC.

The chain joins TRBV29-1 to TRBJ1-2; D gene unclear. The length of the CDR3 is 12 residues. Germline V lookup: CDR1 SQVTM, CDR2 ANQGSEA. V lost 1 base, J lost 6 bases, and 9 bases lay in between. CDR3 loop: CSVEVSGHGYTF. Written as DNA, the CDR3 is TGCAGCGTTGAAGTATCAGGTCATGGCTACACCTTC.

The chain combines TRBV10-3 with TRBJ1-2; D is undetermined. V lost 2 bases and J lost 5, with 12 bases in between. Germline assignment: CDR1 ENHRY and CDR2 SYGVKD. The CDR3 has 14 amino acids. The CDR3 loop is CAISEPSTAYGYTF. The CDR3 DNA follows: TGTGCCATCAGTGAGCCCTCGACTGCTTATGGCTACACCTTC.

The chain links TRBV5-4 to TRBJ2-3, with TRBD2 identical over 15 bases. The CDR3 is 16 amino acids. Germline V gene sequence: CDR1 SGHNT, CDR2 YYREEE (reference sequence). V dropped 4 bases and J dropped 6; count of bases not matched to a gene: 6. CDR3 sequence reads: CASSSGLAGGPDTQYF. In nucleotides, the CDR3 is TGTGCCAGCAGCAGCGGACTAGCGGGGGGGCCGGATACGCAGTATTTT.

The chain has TRBV19 and TRBJ2-3; a weak D match, TRBD1 (5 bases). This CDR3 is 16 amino acids long. V was cut by 5 bases and J by 4 bases, with 19 bases left in between. From germline, CDR1 is LNHDA and CDR2 SQIVND (reference sequence). This chain's CDR3 is CASSPKSGVGPDTQYF. The CDR3 DNA reads as TGTGCCAGTAGTCCTAAATCTGGCGTGGGGCCAGATACGCAGTATTTT.